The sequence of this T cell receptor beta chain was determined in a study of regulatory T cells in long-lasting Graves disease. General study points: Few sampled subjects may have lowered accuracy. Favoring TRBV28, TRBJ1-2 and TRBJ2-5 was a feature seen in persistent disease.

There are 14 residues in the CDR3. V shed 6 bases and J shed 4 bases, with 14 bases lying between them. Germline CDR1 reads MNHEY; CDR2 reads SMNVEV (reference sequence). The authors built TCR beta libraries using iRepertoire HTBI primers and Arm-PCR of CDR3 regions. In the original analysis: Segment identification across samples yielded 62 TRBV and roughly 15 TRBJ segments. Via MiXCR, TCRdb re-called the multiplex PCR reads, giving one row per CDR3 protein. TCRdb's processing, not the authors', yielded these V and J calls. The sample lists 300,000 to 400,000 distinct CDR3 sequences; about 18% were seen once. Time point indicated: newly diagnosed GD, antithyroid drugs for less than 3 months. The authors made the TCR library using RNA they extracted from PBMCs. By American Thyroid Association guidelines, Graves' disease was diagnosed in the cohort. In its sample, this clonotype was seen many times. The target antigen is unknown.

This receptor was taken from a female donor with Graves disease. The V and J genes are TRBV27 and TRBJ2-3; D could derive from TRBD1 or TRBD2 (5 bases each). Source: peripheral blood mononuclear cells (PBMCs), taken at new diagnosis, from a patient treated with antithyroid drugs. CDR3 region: CASRDHGTPDTQYF. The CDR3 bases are TGTGCCAGCAGAGACCATGGGACCCCAGATACGCAGTATTTT.